This T cell receptor (beta chain) was captured by sequencing in a study of early T cells in non-severe SARS-CoV-2 infection. TCRdb used MiXCR to reprocess the 5' RACE reads, holding one entry per CDR3 protein. The repertoire holds more than 25,000 distinct CDR3 sequences, with over 2.5% as singletons. Sequenced sample: whole blood. The receptor comes from an adult who was a healthcare worker with PCR-confirmed SARS-CoV-2 infection or an uninfected control (not recorded which).

CDR3 sequence (DNA): TGTGCCAGCAGAGATACGACTTTTTCAGATACGCAGTATTTT. Amino acids: CASRDTTFSDTQYF. The V gene is TRBV12-3 or TRBV12-4, the J gene TRBJ2-3; D remains ambiguous. This CDR3 comprises 14 residues. V lost 6 bases, J lost 4 bases, and 14 bases lay in between.